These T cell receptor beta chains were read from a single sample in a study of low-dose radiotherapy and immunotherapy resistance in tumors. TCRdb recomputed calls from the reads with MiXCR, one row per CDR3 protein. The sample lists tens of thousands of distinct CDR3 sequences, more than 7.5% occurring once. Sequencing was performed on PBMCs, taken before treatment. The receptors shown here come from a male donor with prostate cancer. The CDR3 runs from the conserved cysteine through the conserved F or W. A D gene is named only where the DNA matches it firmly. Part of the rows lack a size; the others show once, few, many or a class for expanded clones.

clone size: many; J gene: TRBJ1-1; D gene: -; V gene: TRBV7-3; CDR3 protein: CASSATPNTEAFF; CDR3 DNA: TGTGCCAGCAGCGCGACTCCGAACACTGAAGCTTTCTTT
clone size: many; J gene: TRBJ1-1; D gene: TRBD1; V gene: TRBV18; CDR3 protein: CASSDGTAAEAFF; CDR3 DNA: TGTGCCAGCTCAGATGGGACAGCCGCTGAAGCTTTCTTT
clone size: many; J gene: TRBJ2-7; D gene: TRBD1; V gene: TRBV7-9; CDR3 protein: CASSRQGNSAEQYF; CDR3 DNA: TGTGCCAGCAGCCGACAGGGAAATTCGGCCGAGCAGTACTTC
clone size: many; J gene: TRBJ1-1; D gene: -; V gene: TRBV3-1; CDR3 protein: CASTAPYTEAFF; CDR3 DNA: TGTGCCAGCACCGCGCCCTACACTGAAGCTTTCTTT
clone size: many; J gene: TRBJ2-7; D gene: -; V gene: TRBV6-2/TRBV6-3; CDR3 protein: CASIRAGTSYEQYF; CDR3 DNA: TGTGCCAGCATCCGGGCAGGGACATCCTACGAGCAGTACTTC
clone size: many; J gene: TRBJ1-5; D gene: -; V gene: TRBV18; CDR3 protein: CASSPSTVNNQPQHF; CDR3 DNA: TGTGCCAGCTCACCTTCTACGGTTAACAATCAGCCCCAGCATTTT
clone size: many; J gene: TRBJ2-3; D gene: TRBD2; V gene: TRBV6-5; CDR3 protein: CASTLTGVAGVGGDTQYF; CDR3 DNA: TGTGCCAGCACACTCACCGGAGTAGCGGGAGTTGGCGGAGATACGCAGTATTTT
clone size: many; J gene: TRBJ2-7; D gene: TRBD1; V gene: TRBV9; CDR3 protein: CASSVGGTGGYEQYF; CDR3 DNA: TGTGCCAGCAGCGTAGGAGGGACAGGCGGGTACGAGCAGTACTTC
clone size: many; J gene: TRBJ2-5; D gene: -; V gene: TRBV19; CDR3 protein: CASRGASAPQETQYF; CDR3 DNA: TGTGCCAGTAGGGGGGCTTCGGCCCCCCAAGAGACCCAGTACTTC
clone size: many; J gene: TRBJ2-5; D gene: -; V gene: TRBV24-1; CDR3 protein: CATSDKETQYF; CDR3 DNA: TGTGCCACCAGTGACAAAGAGACCCAGTACTTC
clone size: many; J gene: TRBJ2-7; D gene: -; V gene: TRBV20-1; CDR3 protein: CSARLPAGYEQYF; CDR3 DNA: TGCAGTGCTAGACTTCCGGCAGGCTACGAGCAGTACTTC
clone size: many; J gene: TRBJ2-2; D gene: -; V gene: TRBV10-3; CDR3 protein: CAIRGGILTGELFF; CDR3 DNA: TGTGCCATCAGGGGTGGCATTCTGACCGGGGAGCTGTTTTTT
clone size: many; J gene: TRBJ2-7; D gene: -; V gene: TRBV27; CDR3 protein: CASSLEGIAARYEQYF; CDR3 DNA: TGTGCCAGCAGTTTGGAAGGGATAGCGGCTCGCTACGAGCAGTACTTC
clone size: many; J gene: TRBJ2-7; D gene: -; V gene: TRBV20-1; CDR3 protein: CSARISSYEQYF; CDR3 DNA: TGCAGTGCTAGGATTAGCTCCTACGAGCAGTACTTC
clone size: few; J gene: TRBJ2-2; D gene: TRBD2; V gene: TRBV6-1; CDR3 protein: CASPSSGELAVNTGELFF; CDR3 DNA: TGTGCCAGCCCTTCCAGTGGGGAACTAGCGGTAAACACCGGGGAGCTGTTTTTT
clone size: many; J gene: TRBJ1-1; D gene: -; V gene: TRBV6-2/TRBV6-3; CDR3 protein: CASTSPGLRNTEAFF; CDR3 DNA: TGTGCCAGCACGTCCCCGGGGTTGAGGAACACTGAAGCTTTCTTT
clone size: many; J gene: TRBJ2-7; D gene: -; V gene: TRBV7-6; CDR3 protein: CASSLAAGAPGGEQYF; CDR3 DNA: TGTGCCAGCAGCTTAGCGGCGGGGGCGCCGGGTGGAGAGCAGTACTTC
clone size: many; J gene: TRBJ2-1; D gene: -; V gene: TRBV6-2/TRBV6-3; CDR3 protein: CASLLGTTYNEQFF; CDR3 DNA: TGTGCCAGTTTATTGGGGACAACCTACAATGAGCAGTTCTTC
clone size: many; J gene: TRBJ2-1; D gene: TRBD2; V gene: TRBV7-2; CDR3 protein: CASSRTSGGYNEQFF; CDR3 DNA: TGTGCCAGCAGCCGAACTAGCGGAGGCTACAATGAGCAGTTCTTC
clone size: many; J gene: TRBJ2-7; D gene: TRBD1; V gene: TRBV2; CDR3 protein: CASRDGTGRNEQYF; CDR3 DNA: TGTGCCAGCAGGGACGGGACAGGGAGGAACGAGCAGTACTTC
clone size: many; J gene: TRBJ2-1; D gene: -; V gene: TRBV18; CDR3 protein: CASSPQRNEQFF; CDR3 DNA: TGTGCCAGCTCACCACAGCGAAACGAGCAGTTCTTC
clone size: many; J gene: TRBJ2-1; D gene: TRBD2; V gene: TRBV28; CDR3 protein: CASSSRGRAGRIEQFF; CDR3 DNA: TGTGCCAGCAGTTCCCGCGGGAGGGCCGGTCGGATTGAGCAGTTCTTC
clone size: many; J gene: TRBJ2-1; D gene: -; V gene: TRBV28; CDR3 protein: CASSQPSKDNEQFF; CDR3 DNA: TGTGCCAGCAGCCAACCCTCCAAGGACAATGAGCAGTTCTTC
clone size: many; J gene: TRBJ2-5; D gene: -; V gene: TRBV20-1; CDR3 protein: CSARVRVQETQYF; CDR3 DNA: TGCAGTGCTAGAGTGCGGGTCCAAGAGACCCAGTACTTC
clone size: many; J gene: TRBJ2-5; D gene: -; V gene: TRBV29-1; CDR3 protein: CSVESSGAAAQYF; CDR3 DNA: TGCAGCGTTGAAAGTTCGGGGGCGGCGGCCCAGTACTTC
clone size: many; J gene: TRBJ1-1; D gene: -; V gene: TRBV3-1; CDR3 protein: CASSPTGMNTEAFF; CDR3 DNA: TGTGCCAGCAGCCCGACAGGTATGAACACTGAAGCTTTCTTT
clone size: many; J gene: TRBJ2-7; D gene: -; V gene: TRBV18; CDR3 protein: CASSAQGTYEQYF; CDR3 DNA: TGTGCCAGCTCTGCACAGGGAACCTACGAGCAGTACTTC
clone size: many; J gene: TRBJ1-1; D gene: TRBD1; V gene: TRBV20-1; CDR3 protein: CSARDRAGTEAFF; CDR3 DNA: TGCAGTGCTCGGGACAGGGCAGGAACTGAAGCTTTCTTT
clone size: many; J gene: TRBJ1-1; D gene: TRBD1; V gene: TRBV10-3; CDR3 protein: CAISPGQGLGAFF; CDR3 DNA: TGTGCCATCAGTCCAGGACAGGGGTTGGGAGCTTTCTTT
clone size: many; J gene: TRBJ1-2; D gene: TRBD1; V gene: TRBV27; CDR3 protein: CASSYTDRAYGYTF; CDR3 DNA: TGTGCCAGCAGTTACACGGACAGGGCCTATGGCTACACCTTC
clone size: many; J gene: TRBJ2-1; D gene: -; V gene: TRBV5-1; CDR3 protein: CASSLEQGGGHEQFF; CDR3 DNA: TGCGCCAGCAGCTTGGAGCAGGGAGGGGGGCATGAGCAGTTCTTC
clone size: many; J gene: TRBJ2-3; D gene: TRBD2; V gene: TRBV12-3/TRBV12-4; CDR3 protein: CASSLSPGGAQDTQYF; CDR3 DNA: TGTGCCAGCAGCTTATCCCCGGGAGGGGCCCAAGATACGCAGTATTTT
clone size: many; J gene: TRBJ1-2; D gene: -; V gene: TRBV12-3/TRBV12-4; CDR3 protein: CASSSSRGGYTF; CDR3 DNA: TGTGCCAGCAGCTCCTCCCGCGGAGGCTACACCTTC
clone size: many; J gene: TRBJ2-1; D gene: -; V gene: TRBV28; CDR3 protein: CASSLQAYEQFF; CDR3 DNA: TGTGCCAGCAGTTTACAAGCATATGAGCAGTTCTTC
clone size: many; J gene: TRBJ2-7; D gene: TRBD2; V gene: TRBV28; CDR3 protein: CASSSASGSSYEQYF; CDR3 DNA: TGTGCCAGCAGTTCCGCTAGCGGAAGCTCCTACGAGCAGTACTTC
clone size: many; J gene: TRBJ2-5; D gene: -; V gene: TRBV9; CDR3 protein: CASSVATGPGETQYF; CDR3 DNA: TGTGCCAGCAGCGTAGCTACTGGGCCGGGAGAGACCCAGTACTTC
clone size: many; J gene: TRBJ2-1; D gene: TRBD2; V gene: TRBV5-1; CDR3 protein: CASSHELAGSYNEQFF; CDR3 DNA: TGCGCCAGCAGCCACGAACTAGCGGGATCCTACAATGAGCAGTTCTTC
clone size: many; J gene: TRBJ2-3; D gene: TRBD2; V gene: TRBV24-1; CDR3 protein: CATSDPPGLAGLTDTQYF; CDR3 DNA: TGTGCCACCAGTGACCCTCCGGGACTAGCGGGATTAACAGATACGCAGTATTTT
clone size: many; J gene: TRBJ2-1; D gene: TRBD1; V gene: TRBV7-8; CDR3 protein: CASSLSTRDRGYNEQFF; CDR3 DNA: TGTGCCAGCAGCTTATCCACCCGGGACAGGGGTTACAATGAGCAGTTCTTC
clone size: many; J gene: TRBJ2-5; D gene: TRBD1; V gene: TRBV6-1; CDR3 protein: CASSGGQGTETQYF; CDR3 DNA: TGTGCCAGCAGTGGCGGACAGGGGACAGAGACCCAGTACTTC
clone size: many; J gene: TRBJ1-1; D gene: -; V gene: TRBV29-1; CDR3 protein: CSSVRENTEAFF; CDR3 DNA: TGCAGCTCCGTCAGGGAGAACACTGAAGCTTTCTTT
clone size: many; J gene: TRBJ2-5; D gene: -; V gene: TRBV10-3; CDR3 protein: CANRDPVGETQYF; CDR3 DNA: TGTGCCAACCGGGATCCGGTGGGGGAGACCCAGTACTTC
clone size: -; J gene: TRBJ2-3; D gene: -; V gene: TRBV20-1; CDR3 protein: CSARVLSTDTQYF; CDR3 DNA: TGCAGTGCTAGAGTGCTAAGCACAGATACGCAGTATTTT
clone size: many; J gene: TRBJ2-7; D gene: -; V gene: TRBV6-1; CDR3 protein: CASSLLEYEQYF; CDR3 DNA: TGTGCCAGCAGTCTATTAGAATACGAGCAGTACTTC
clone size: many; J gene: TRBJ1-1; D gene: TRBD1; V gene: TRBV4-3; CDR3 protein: CASSWTGGTEAFF; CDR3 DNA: TGCGCCAGCAGTTGGACAGGGGGCACTGAAGCTTTCTTT
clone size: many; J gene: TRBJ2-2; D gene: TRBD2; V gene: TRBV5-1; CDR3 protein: CASSFLGGSETGELFF; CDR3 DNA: TGCGCCAGCAGCTTTTTAGGCGGGAGCGAGACCGGGGAGCTGTTTTTT
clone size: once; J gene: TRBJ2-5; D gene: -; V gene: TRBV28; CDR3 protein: CASSAGTRANEQYF; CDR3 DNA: TGTGCCAGCAGTGCTGGAACTCGTGCAAATGAGCAGTACTTC
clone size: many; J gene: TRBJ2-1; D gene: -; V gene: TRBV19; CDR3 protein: CASSIDVGSYNEQFF; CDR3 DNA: TGTGCCAGTAGTATAGATGTCGGTTCCTACAATGAGCAGTTCTTC
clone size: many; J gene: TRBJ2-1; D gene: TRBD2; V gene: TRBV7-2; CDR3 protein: CASSLGVGGRVVNEQFF; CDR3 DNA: TGTGCCAGCAGCTTAGGGGTCGGCGGGAGGGTCGTCAATGAGCAGTTCTTC
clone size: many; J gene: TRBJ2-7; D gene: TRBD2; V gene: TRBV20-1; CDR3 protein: CSARDPAGGPGEQYF; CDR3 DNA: TGCAGTGCTAGAGATCCAGCGGGAGGGCCGGGCGAGCAGTACTTC
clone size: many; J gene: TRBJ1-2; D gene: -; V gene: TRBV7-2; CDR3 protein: CASSLNWGGSGYTF; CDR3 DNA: TGTGCCAGCAGCTTAAATTGGGGAGGCTCCGGCTACACCTTC
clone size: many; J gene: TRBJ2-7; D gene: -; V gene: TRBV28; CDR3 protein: CASSSGPVYEQYF; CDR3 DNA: TGTGCCAGCAGTTCGGGACCGGTATACGAGCAGTACTTC
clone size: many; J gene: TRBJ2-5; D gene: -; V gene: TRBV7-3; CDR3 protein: CASSPQVAGRETQYF; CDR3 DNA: TGTGCCAGCAGCCCACAGGTCGCGGGACGCGAGACCCAGTACTTC